This T cell receptor (beta chain) is drawn from a study of human T cells and chemical hapten exposure. The wider study: Weekly administration of diphenylcyclopropenone to the scalp of patients continued throughout the roughly 22-week study.

General study points: DPC sensitization did not alter TCRs above 1 in 1000 frequency. Controls had significantly fewer large CDR3 similarity clusters than were formed by expanded TCRs. Alopecia was present in the donors, so their immune response may differ from healthy people's.

This clonotype was counted at least ten times. What it binds is not known. The sample's time point: patch test 3, about 24 weeks after DPC sensitization. Treatment of the sample: therapeutic diphenylcyclopropenone sensitization with weekly scalp DPC. CDR1 MNHNS and CDR2 SASEGT come from the germline V gene. V was shortened by 4 bases and J by 6 bases, with 7 bases between the two germline ends. The CDR3 is made up of 12 amino acids. From the RACE reads, TCRdb called clonotypes with MiXCR, one entry per CDR3 protein. The data hold some 62,000 distinct CDR3 sequences, with 9.5% to 11% observed a single time.

V gene TRBV6-1 combines with J gene TRBJ2-1; D not resolved. This clonotype was obtained from a woman aged 25 to 45 with alopecia areata. Some clones in this sample may be carry-over from other donors' samples. The source was whole blood, collected in connection with sensitization to the hapten diphenylcyclopropenone (DPC). The CDR3: CASSASSNEQFF. In DNA, the CDR3 is TGTGCCAGCAGTGCCTCTAGCAATGAGCAGTTCTTC.